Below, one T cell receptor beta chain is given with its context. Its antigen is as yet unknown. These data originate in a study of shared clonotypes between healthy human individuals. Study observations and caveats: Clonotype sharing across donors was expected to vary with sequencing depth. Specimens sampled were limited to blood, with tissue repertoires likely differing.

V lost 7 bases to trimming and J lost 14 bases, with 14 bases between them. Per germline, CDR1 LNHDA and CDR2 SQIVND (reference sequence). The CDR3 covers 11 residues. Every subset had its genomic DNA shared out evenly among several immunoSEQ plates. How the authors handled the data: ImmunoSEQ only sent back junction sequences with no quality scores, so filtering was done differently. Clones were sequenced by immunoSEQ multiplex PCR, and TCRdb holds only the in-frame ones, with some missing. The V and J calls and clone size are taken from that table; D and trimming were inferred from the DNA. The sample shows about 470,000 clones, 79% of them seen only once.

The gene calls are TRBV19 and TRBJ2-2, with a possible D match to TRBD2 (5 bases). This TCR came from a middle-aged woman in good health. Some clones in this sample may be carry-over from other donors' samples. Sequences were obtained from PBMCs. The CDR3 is CASTERVILFF. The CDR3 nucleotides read TGTGCCAGTACCGAGAGGGTTATTCTGTTTTTT.